What follows are 19 T cell receptor beta chains derived from one specimen sequenced in a study of identical twins. TCRdb processed the 5' RACE reads anew with MiXCR; each CDR3 protein has one entry. The data hold hundreds of thousands of distinct CDR3 sequences, with roughly 20% observed a single time. This same sample was also taken into another study, of T cells expressing NK-cell markers.

Source material: PBMCs. These receptors originate from a woman under 30 in good health.

The gene calls are TRBV20-1 and TRBJ2-2; D uncertain. V lost 1 base to trimming and J lost 1 base, with 7 bases between them. Looked up from germline, CDR1 is DFQATT and CDR2 is SNEGSKA (reference sequence). This CDR3 comprises 14 residues. The CDR3 is CSARASGNTGELFF. The CDR3 DNA reads as TGCAGTGCTAGAGCTTCCGGGAACACCGGGGAGCTGTTTTTT.

CDR3 in amino acids: CSGGQGGITEAFF. The DNA for the CDR3 is TGCAGCGGGGGACAGGGGGGGATTACTGAAGCTTTCTTT. The chain employs TRBV29-1 and TRBJ1-1, with 11 positions matching TRBD1. In germline, CDR1 is SQVTM, CDR2 ANQGSEA. Losses at the gene ends were 7 bases for V and 5 bases for J; bases not matched to a gene: 6. This CDR3 is built from 13 residues.

The chain joins TRBV29-1 to TRBJ2-7; 14 bases map to TRBD2. CDR3 length equals 15 residues. J gave up 5 bases and V 5 bases, and 8 bases lay outside the gene matches. Germline CDR1 SQVTM, CDR2 ANQGSEA. The DNA for the CDR3 is TGCAGCGTTACGACCGGGACTAGCGGGAGACACGAGCAGTACTTC. The encoded protein is CSVTTGTSGRHEQYF.

The rearrangement uses TRBV3-1 and TRBJ2-4; perhaps TRBD2 as D (6 bases). V was pared by 0 bases and J by 7 bases, with 31 bases between. This CDR3 region has 21 residues. Germline values: CDR1 LGHDT, CDR2 YNNKEL (reference sequence). The CDR3 reads CASSQDQGDGGLAILKNIQYF. CDR3 DNA sequence: TGTGCCAGCAGCCAAGATCAAGGGGACGGTGGTCTAGCGATCTTAAAGAACATTCAGTACTTC.

This chain uses TRBV6-1 with TRBJ2-1; 7 bases are a match to TRBD1. V was clipped by 5 bases and J by 6 bases; unmatched bases: 7. The CDR3 has 14 residues. CDR1 is MNHNS, CDR2 SASEGT, per germline. CDR3 protein: CASSTGQSFNEQFF. The CDR3 coding sequence is TGTGCCAGCAGTACGGGACAGTCATTCAATGAGCAGTTCTTC.

CDR3 residues: CASSSAGGWNTQYF. In DNA form, the CDR3 reads TGTGCCAGCAGCTCCGCAGGGGGTTGGAATACGCAGTATTTT. The chain has TRBV11-3 and TRBJ2-3; the match to TRBD1 covers 7 bases. Per the germline V gene, CDR1 is SGHNT and CDR2 is YENEEA. The CDR3 loop spans 14 amino acids. Unmatched junction bases numbered 8, after V lost 4 bases and J lost 7 bases. The full variable domain, with the rest looked up from reference TRBV11-3 and TRBJ2-3, is EAGVVQSPRYKIIEKKQPVAFWCNPISGHNTLYWYLQNLGQGPELLIRYENEEAVDDSQLPKDRFSAERLKGVDSTLKIQPAELGDSAVYLCASSSAGGWNTQYFGPGTRLTVL.

The chain employs TRBV29-1 and TRBJ2-1, with D possibly being TRBD1 or TRBD2 (5 bases each). The CDR3 has 13 residues. Germline V gene sequence: CDR1 SQVTM, CDR2 ANQGSEA. Deletions cut 6 bases from V and 1 base from J, with 10 bases between. CDR3 residues: CSVNRRSYNEQFF. Written as DNA, the CDR3 is TGCAGCGTCAACAGGAGGTCCTACAATGAGCAGTTCTTC.

Only a few counts were recorded for this clonotype. The V call is TRBV20-1, the J call TRBJ1-5; no reliable D call. The CDR3 length is 12 residues. The ends were cut back, 5 bases at V and 11 bases at J, with 16 bases in the middle. The germline gives CDR1 DFQATT, CDR2 SNEGSKA (reference sequence). Written as DNA, the CDR3 is TGCAGTGCTCCAAAGGGATCAGCGGCCCAGCATTTT. It translates to CSAPKGSAAQHF.

V gene TRBV7-8 combines with J gene TRBJ2-7; D gene unclear. Germline V gives CDR1 SGHVS, CDR2 FQNEAQ. V gave up 5 bases and J gave up 0 bases, with 8 bases separating them. The CDR3 has 13 amino acids. CDR3 sequence: CASSPSVSYEQYF. CDR3 nucleotides: TGTGCCAGCAGCCCTTCGGTCTCCTACGAGCAGTACTTC.

The chain is built from TRBV5-1 and TRBJ2-2; D perhaps matches TRBD2 (5 bases). This CDR3 comprises 13 residues. The germline CDR1 and CDR2 sequences are SGHRS and YFSETQ. Trimming removed 5 bases at V and 5 bases at J, with 10 bases between. The DNA of the CDR3 is TGCGCCAGCAGAATTTGGGAGACCGGGGAGCTGTTTTTT. Translation: CASRIWETGELFF.

This clonotype was counted between two and nine times. The chain combines TRBV15 with TRBJ2-3, with D unclear. The CDR3 has 12 amino acids. Per germline, CDR1 LNHNV and CDR2 YYDKDF (reference sequence). V lost 3 bases to trimming and J lost 6 bases, with 7 bases between them. CDR3 DNA sequence: TGTGCCACCAGCAGGATGGGGGATACGCAGTATTTT. Its translation is CATSRMGDTQYF. Full variable domain (outside the CDR3, taken from reference TRBV15 and TRBJ2-3): DAMVIQNPRYQVTQFGKPVTLSCSQTLNHNVMYWYQQKSSQAPKLLFHYYDKDFNNEADTPDNFQSRRPNTSFCFLDIRSPGLGDTAMYLCATSRMGDTQYFGPGTRLTVL.

The sample holds a few counts of this clonotype. The chain uses TRBV10-3 and TRBJ2-2; tentative D call: TRBD2 (5 bases). The V end was cut by 7 bases, the J end by 6 bases, with 12 bases between. The CDR3 runs 13 residues. Germline CDR1 ENHRY, CDR2 SYGVKD. This CDR3 is CAITGVGSGELFF. The CDR3 nucleotides read TGTGCCATCACCGGGGTCGGCTCCGGGGAGCTGTTTTTT.

V gene TRBV7-7 combines with J gene TRBJ2-1, with a tentative D call TRBD1 (6 bases). CDR1 is SSHAT, CDR2 FNYEAQ, per germline (reference sequence). V lost 2 bases to trimming and J lost 8 bases, with 13 bases between them. This CDR3 region has 14 residues. The DNA for the CDR3 is TGTGCCAGCAGCTTACAACAGGGCATGCATGAGCAGTTCTTC. Translating gives CASSLQQGMHEQFF. The full variable domain, completed using reference TRBV7-7 and TRBJ2-1, is GAGVSQSPRYKVTKRGQDVTLRCDPISSHATLYWYQQALGQGPEFLTYFNYEAQPDKSGLPSDRFSAERPEGSISTLTIQRTEQRDSAMYRCASSLQQGMHEQFFGPGTRLTVL.

A few counts support this clonotype. This chain links TRBV10-3 with TRBJ2-3; D perhaps matches TRBD2 (6 bases). The V end lost 2 bases, the J end lost 3 bases, and 6 bases lay between the germline ends. This CDR3 contains 13 residues. Germline CDR1 and CDR2: ENHRY and SYGVKD. The CDR3 DNA reads as TGTGCCATCAGTGAGGCGGGAACAGATACGCAGTATTTT. It specifies CAISEAGTDTQYF.

The chain combines TRBV7-9 with TRBJ1-2, with 11 bases aligning to TRBD1. Losses at the gene ends were 3 bases for V and 6 bases for J; bases not matched to a gene: 3. This CDR3 has 14 amino acids. Germline assignment: CDR1 SEHNR and CDR2 FQNEAQ (reference sequence). CDR3 region: CASSFGTGGNGYTF. As DNA, the CDR3 is TGTGCCAGCAGCTTCGGGACAGGGGGAAATGGCTACACCTTC.

J is TRBJ2-1 and V is TRBV29-1, with 10 nucleotides matching TRBD2. The ends lost 7 bases at V and 8 bases at J; junction bases unmatched: 11. Germline V gene data show CDR1 as SQVTM and CDR2 as ANQGSEA. CDR3 length: 14 residues. This CDR3 reads CSGLHTGTSDEQFF. CDR3 sequence (DNA): TGCAGCGGACTTCATACCGGGACTAGCGATGAGCAGTTCTTC.

The chain is built from TRBV6-5 and TRBJ2-2; D is ambiguous. V shed 8 bases and J shed 7 bases, with 8 bases lying between them. The CDR3 has 11 amino acids. Germline CDR1 and CDR2: MNHEY and SVGAGI. The CDR3 DNA is TGTGCCAGCCGGCAGGACGGGGAGCTGTTTTTT. It translates to CASRQDGELFF.

This clonotype appeared a few times. The rearrangement uses TRBV20-1 and TRBJ2-1, with D unclear. V shed 6 bases and J shed 10 bases, with 4 bases lying between them. Germline CDR1 reads DFQATT; CDR2 reads SNEGSKA (reference sequence). The CDR3 is 8 amino acids. CDR3 DNA sequence: TGCAGTGCCACCGAGCAGTTCTTC. Translating it yields CSATEQFF.

This clonotype turned up a few times. This chain joins TRBV20-1 and TRBJ2-3, with D hard to call. V lost 5 bases, J lost 0 bases, and 9 bases lay in between. There are 13 residues in the CDR3. Germline CDR1 DFQATT, CDR2 SNEGSKA (reference sequence). CDR3 loop: CSAAWRSTDTQYF. The CDR3 bases are TGCAGTGCTGCCTGGCGTAGCACAGATACGCAGTATTTT.